This T cell receptor (beta chain) was sequenced during a study of blood T cells in healthy people across ages. The second PCR ran roughly 7 to 12 cycles with a sample-barcoded 5' primer and J-beta primers. A single record per CDR3 protein comes from TCRdb applying MiXCR to the 5' RACE reads. The table has more than 600,000 distinct CDR3 sequences, approximately 25% seen once; the top ten hold 9.4%. V lost 2 bases and J lost 6, with 8 bases in between. This CDR3 region has 12 residues. Per germline, CDR1 MNHNS and CDR2 SASEGT. These same data were also listed under a study on T cells of mothers and their children.

The rearrangement joins TRBV6-1 to TRBJ2-7; D remains ambiguous. The sequencing sample was made of blood. The receptor was derived from a boy younger than 18 in good health. Here the CDR3 DNA reads TGTGCCAGCAGTGAAACGGCAGCCGAGCAGTACTTC. Protein: CASSETAAEQYF.